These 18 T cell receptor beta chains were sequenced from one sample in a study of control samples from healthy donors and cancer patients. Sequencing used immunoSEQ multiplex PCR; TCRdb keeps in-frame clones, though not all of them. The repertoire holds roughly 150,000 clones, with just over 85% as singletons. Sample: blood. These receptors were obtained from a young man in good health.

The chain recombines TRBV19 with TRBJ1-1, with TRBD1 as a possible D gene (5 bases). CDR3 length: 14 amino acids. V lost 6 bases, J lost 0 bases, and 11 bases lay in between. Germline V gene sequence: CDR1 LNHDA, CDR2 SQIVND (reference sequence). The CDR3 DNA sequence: TGTGCCAGTAGCCCGGGACGGATGAACACTGAAGCTTTCTTT. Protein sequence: CASSPGRMNTEAFF. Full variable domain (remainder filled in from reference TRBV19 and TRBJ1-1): DGGITQSPKYLFRKEGQNVTLSCEQNLNHDAMYWYRQDPGQGLRLIYYSQIVNDFQKGDIAEGYSVSREKKESFPLTVTSAQKNPTAFYLCASSPGRMNTEAFFGQGTRLTVV.

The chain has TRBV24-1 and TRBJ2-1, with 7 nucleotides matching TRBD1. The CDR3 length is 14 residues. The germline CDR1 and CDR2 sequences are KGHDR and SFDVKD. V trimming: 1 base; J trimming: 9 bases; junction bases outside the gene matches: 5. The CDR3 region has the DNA TGTGCCACCAGTGATTTAGCCAGGGACAGTGAGCAGTTCTTC. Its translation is CATSDLARDSEQFF.

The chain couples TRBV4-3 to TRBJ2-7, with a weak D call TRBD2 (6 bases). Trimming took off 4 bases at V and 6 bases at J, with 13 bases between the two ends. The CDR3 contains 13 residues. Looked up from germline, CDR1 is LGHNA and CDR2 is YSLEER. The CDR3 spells CASSLQDGGEQYF. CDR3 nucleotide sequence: TGCGCCAGCAGCCTTCAGGACGGGGGCGAGCAGTACTTC.

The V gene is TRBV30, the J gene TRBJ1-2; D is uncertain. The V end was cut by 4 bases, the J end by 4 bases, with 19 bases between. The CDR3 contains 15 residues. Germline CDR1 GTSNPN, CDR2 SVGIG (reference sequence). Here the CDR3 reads CAWTLEARRGYGYTF. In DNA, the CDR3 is TGTGCCTGGACCTTGGAGGCCCGGCGTGGCTATGGCTACACCTTC.

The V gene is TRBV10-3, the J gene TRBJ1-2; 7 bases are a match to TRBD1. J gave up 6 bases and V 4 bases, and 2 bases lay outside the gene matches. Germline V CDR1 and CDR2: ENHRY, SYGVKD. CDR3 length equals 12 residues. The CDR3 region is CAISVQGDGYTF. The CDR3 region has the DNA TGTGCCATCAGTGTCCAGGGGGATGGCTACACCTTC.

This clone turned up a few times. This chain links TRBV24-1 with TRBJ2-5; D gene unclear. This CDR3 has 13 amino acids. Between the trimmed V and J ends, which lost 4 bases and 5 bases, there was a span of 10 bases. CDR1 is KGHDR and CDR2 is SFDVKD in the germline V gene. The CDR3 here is CATSEGHGETQYF. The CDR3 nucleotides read TGTGCCACCAGTGAGGGCCACGGGGAGACCCAGTACTTC.

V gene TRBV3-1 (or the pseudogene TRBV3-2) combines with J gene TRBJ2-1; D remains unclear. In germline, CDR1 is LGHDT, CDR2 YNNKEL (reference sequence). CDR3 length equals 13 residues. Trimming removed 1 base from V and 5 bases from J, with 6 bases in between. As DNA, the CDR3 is TGTGCCAGCAGCCAAGTCGCACACAATGAGCAGTTCTTC. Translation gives CASSQVAHNEQFF.

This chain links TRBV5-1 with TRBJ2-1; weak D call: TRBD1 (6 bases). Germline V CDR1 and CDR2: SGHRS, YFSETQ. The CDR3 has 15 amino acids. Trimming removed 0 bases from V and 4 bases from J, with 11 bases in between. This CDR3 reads CASSLGTDRYNEQFF. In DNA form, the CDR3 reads TGCGCCAGCAGCTTGGGGACAGATAGATACAATGAGCAGTTCTTC.

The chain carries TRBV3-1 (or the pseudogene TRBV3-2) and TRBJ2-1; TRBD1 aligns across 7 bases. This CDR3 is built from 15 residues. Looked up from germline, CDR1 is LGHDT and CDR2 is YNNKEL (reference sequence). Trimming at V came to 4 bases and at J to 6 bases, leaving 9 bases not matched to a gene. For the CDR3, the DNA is TGTGCCAGCAGCCCCACCGCGACAGGGCCCAATGAGCAGTTCTTC. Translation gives CASSPTATGPNEQFF.

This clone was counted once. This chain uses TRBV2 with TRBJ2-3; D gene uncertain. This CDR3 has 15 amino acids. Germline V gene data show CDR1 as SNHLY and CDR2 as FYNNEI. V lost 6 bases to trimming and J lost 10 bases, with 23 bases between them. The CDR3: CASRSMPVGWVAQYF. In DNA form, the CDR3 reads TGTGCCAGCAGAAGTATGCCGGTAGGCTGGGTGGCGCAGTATTTT. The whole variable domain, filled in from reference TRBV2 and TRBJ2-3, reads EPEVTQTPSHQVTQMGQEVILRCVPISNHLYFYWYRQILGQKVEFLVSFYNNEISEKSEIFDDQFSVERPDGSNFTLKIRSTKLEDSAMYFCASRSMPVGWVAQYFGPGTRLTVL.

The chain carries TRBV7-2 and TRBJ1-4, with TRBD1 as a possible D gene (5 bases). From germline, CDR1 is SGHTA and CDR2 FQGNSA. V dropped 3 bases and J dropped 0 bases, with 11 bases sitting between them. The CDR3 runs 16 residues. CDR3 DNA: TGTGCCAGCAGCTTTCGGGGGGGAGCAACTAATGAAAAACTGTTTTTT. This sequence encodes CASSFRGGATNEKLFF.

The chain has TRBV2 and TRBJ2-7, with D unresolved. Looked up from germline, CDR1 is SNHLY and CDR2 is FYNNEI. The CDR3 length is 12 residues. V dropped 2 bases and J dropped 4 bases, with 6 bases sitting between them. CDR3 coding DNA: TGTGCCAGCAGTGAACGGGTGTACGAGCAGTACTTC. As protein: CASSERVYEQYF.

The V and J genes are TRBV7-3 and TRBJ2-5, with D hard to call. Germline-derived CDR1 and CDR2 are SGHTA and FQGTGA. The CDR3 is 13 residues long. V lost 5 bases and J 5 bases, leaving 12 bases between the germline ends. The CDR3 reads CASSPSSDETQYF. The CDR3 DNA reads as TGTGCCAGCAGCCCCTCTTCTGATGAGACCCAGTACTTC. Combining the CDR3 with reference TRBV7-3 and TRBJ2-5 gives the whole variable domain GAGVSQTPSNKVTEKGKYVELRCDPISGHTALYWYRQSLGQGPEFLIYFQGTGAADDSGLPNDRFFAVRPEGSVSTLKIQRTERGDSAVYLCASSPSSDETQYFGPGTRLLVL.

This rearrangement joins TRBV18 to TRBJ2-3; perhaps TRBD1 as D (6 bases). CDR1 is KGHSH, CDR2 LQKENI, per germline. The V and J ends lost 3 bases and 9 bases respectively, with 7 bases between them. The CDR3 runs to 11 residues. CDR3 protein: CASSPDRTQYF. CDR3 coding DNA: TGTGCCAGCTCACCCGACAGGACGCAGTATTTT.

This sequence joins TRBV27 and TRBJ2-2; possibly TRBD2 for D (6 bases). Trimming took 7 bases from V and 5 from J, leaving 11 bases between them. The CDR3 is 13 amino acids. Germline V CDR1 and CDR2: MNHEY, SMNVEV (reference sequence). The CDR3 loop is CASMIGGTGELFF. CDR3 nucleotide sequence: TGTGCCAGCATGATCGGGGGAACCGGGGAGCTGTTTTTT.

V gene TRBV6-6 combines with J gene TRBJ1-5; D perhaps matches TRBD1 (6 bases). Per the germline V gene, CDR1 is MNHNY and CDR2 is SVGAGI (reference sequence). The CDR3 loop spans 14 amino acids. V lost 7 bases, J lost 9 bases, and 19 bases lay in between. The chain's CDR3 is CASTRTAEEAPQHF. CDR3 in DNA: TGTGCCAGCACTCGGACAGCCGAAGAGGCGCCCCAGCATTTT.

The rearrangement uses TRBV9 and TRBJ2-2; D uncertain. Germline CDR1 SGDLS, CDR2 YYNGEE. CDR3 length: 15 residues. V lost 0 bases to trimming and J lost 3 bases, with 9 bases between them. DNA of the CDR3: TGTGCCAGCAGCGTAGTTGCGACCGACACCGGGGAGCTGTTTTTT. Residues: CASSVVATDTGELFF.

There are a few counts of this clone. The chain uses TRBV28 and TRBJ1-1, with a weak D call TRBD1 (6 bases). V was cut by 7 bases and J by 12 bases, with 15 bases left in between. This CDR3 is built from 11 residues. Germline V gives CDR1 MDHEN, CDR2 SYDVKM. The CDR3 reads CASKYRALTFF. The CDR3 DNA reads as TGTGCCAGCAAGTACAGGGCGCTAACTTTCTTT.